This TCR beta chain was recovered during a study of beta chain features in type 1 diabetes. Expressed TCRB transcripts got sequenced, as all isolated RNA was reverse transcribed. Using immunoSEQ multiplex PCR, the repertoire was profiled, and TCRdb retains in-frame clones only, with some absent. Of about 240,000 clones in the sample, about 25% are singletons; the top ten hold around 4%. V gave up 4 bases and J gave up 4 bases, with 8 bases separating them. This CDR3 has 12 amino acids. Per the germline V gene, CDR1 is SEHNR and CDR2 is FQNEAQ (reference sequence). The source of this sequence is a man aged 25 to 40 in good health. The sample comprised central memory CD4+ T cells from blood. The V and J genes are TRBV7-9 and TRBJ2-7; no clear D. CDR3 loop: CASSSNIYEQYF. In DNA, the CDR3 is TGTGCCAGCAGCTCAAACATTTACGAGCAGTACTTC.